This T cell receptor beta chain was sequenced during a study of blood T cells in healthy people across ages. With each sample, at least 6 micrograms of total RNA were extracted. A second about 6 to 11 cycle PCR used barcoded and J-beta primers. Every cDNA molecule carried a tag from a template-switch adaptor bearing 12 random nucleotides. TCRdb re-called the 5' RACE reads with MiXCR, one entry per CDR3 protein. The repertoire holds around 500,000 distinct CDR3 sequences, around half seen once, with 20% to 25% in the top ten. Trimming took off 1 base at V and 1 base at J, with 4 bases between the two ends. This CDR3 comprises 13 residues. The germline V gene has CDR1 SGHTA and CDR2 FQGNSA.

Sequencing was performed on blood. The sequence was collected from a man older than 75 in good health. V and J are TRBV7-2 and TRBJ1-1; D gene uncertain. The CDR3 DNA is TGTGCCAGCAGCTTAGTTGCGAACACTGAAGCTTTCTTT. It specifies CASSLVANTEAFF.